A selection of T cell receptor beta chains follows, all from one sample in a study of T-cell reconstitution after alpha-beta-depleted transplantation in children. TCRdb re-called the PCR reads through MiXCR, storing one row per CDR3 protein. The sample lists roughly 350,000 distinct CDR3 sequences; 15% to 20% were seen once. The specimen comprised PBMCs, mostly from graft donor cells, sampled 360 days after TCRalphabeta/CD19-depleted stem cell transplant. The receptors come from a male patient aged 2-15 years who had a stem cell transplant for acute lymphoblastic leukemia, so the T cells may come from the graft donor. The CDR3 runs from the conserved cysteine through the conserved F or W. Fields, in order: CDR3 protein, J gene, clone size, V gene. Expanded clones are given a class, and other clones once, few, many or no size at all.

CSASVLGLAHYNEQFF TRBJ2-1 - TRBV20-1
CSVRDRGKTEAFF TRBJ1-1 - TRBV29-1
CASSEGSAGVDEQYF TRBJ2-7 - TRBV25-1
CASSLESGTGGLGQYF TRBJ2-7 many TRBV12-3/TRBV12-4
CASSNSRDRDNEQFF TRBJ2-1 - TRBV18
CASSQDYRGYQPQHF TRBJ1-5 many TRBV4-3
CSASSRGEQFF TRBJ2-1 - TRBV20-1
CASSPFLRDNEQFF TRBJ2-1 few TRBV4-1
CAISRPAQETQYF TRBJ2-5 many TRBV10-3
CATQDAETQYF TRBJ2-5 - TRBV10-3
CASSKVGDPPYNEQFF TRBJ2-1 few TRBV21-1
CASSQAPRGPGSTDTQYF TRBJ2-3 many TRBV4-1
CASSFSAGGGDTQYF TRBJ2-3 few TRBV11-2
CAISEGQGARAFF TRBJ1-1 many TRBV10-3
CASHEAGYTGELFF TRBJ2-2 few TRBV2
CASRWGTRDRYEQYF TRBJ2-7 many TRBV6-2/TRBV6-3
CASRLVSYNEQFF TRBJ2-1 - TRBV6-6
CASSLVGAHYSNQPQHF TRBJ1-5 - TRBV7-8
CASSQTRSGRWGAGELFF TRBJ2-2 few TRBV3-1
CAISESMGQGRLYF TRBJ2-7 - TRBV10-3
CASKDETRVHEQFF TRBJ2-1 - TRBV10-2
CASSLGTSAGVQYF TRBJ2-3 - TRBV7-2
CATSDYKGEQYF TRBJ2-7 - TRBV24-1
CSVSPGTVNQPQHF TRBJ1-5 - TRBV20-1
CASSTLWDSTYEQYF TRBJ2-7 - TRBV28
CASSSQGWKNIQYF TRBJ2-4 - TRBV12-3/TRBV12-4
CASSPYHEQFF TRBJ2-1 many TRBV7-2
CATSPDDGETQYF TRBJ2-5 - TRBV5-1
CASSQDLGTEQFF TRBJ2-1 - TRBV14
CSASRPPNQYF TRBJ2-7 many TRBV20-1
CASEIKGGSTDTQYF TRBJ2-3 few TRBV12-3/TRBV12-4
CASSQGDRVGSPLHF TRBJ1-6 - TRBV4-2
CASSLGYSNTEAFF TRBJ1-1 - TRBV4-1
CSANDGQVYSNEQYF TRBJ2-7 few TRBV20-1
CASRPRLGSTDTQYF TRBJ2-3 - TRBV7-9
CASSLYSEGYNEQFF TRBJ2-1 - TRBV27
CASSYGGRETQYF TRBJ2-5 many TRBV6-6
CASSGEQSQYF TRBJ2-7 many TRBV2
CASSPRGSVYEQYF TRBJ2-7 few TRBV7-8
CASSQDVRGQGFSEAFF TRBJ1-1 - TRBV4-3
CASRGLAGVLVSYEQYF TRBJ2-7 - TRBV28
CASSPKVGATNEKLFF TRBJ1-4 few TRBV27
CASRGAGGASSYEQYF TRBJ2-7 few TRBV28
CASSLRVPPHHNEQFF TRBJ2-1 few TRBV5-5
CSARDKTPNEQFF TRBJ2-1 many TRBV20-1
CASSYDRQYTEAFF TRBJ1-1 - TRBV6-5
CSVGTGVGSPLHF TRBJ1-6 - TRBV29-1
CASRQTSVSYEQYF TRBJ2-7 many TRBV6-2/TRBV6-3
CASRMTSGTDTQYF TRBJ2-3 - TRBV5-1
CASSGPEAQYF TRBJ2-5 few TRBV7-2
CASSFNRQNGAKNIQYF TRBJ2-4 many TRBV28
CASSSQREGRRETQYF TRBJ2-5 - TRBV12-3/TRBV12-4
CASKGTVNEKLFF TRBJ1-4 few TRBV6-1
CASSLRGGLADEKLFF TRBJ1-4 few TRBV12-3/TRBV12-4
CASSQDGGETQYF TRBJ2-5 many TRBV4-1
CASSQGGVSEQFF TRBJ2-1 few TRBV4-2
CSAKTSANSYEQYF TRBJ2-7 many TRBV20-1